This paragraph reports one T cell receptor beta chain. The antigen is not known. The CDR3 spans 17 residues. Trimming left V 2 bases short and J 3 bases short, with 22 bases between. CDR1 and CDR2 (germline): GTSNPN, SVGIG (reference sequence). Clones were read by immunoSEQ multiplex PCR, and TCRdb kept only the in-frame ones, dropping some. The sample shows 50,000 to 75,000 clones, about 90% of them seen only once. These data originate in a study of OX40 agonist ivuxolimab in advanced cancers. About the study: At 75% to 90% male, the cohort had a mean age of approximately 60 years, ranging from about 23 to 80.

Study results and caveats: CD8+ T cells were the subset that, on average, had more expanded clones than CD4+. Clones of CD4+ and CD8+ blood T cells grew by week 6 at doses of 0.1 to 3.0 mg/kg. Part of the nonresponder group also had normalized T-cell clonal expansion that was low.

This clonotype originated in an adult with an advanced solid tumor such as melanoma, head and neck, liver or kidney cancer. Here the sequenced sample was CD4+ or CD8+ T cells sorted from blood, taken in a trial of the OX40 agonist ivuxolimab. The chain combines TRBV30 with TRBJ1-1, with a possible D match to TRBD1 (5 bases). Written as DNA, the CDR3 is TGTGCCTGGAGTAAGGGGCCCGGTAGACAGATGGACACTGAAGCTTTCTTT. Its translation is CAWSKGPGRQMDTEAFF.